Listed below are T cell receptor beta chains from one sample, sequenced in a study of T cell responses to AZD1222 COVID-19 vaccine. Using immunoSEQ multiplex PCR, the repertoire was profiled, and TCRdb retains in-frame clones only, with some absent. Counted here are 100,000 to 150,000 clones, roughly 93% occurring once; the ten biggest clones make up less than 1.3%. The source material was peripheral blood, sampled 28 days after the second AZD1222 dose. The receptors stem from an adult who received the AZD1222 COVID-19 vaccine. Each CDR3 is given with its conserved first and last residue. Fields, in order: V gene, J gene, clone size, D gene, CDR3 DNA, CDR3 protein. A D gene is named only where the DNA matches it firmly. Some rows have no size entry. The others give once, few or many, or a class for an expanded clone.

TRBV19	TRBJ2-7	.	TRBD2	TGTGCCAGTAGTCCTCTTAATCGGGGGGGAGACTCCTACGAGCAGTACTTC	CASSPLNRGGDSYEQYF
TRBV28	TRBJ1-2	.	.	TGTGCCAGCAGTTTGGGTGTGGCGCGGGGCTATGGCTACACCTTC	CASSLGVARGYGYTF
TRBV4-1	TRBJ2-3	once	.	TGCGCCAGCAGCCCTGAACAGGTTTCAGATACGCAGTATTTT	CASSPEQVSDTQYF
TRBV29-1	TRBJ2-1	.	.	TGCAGCGGGGGACCCAGAACCTACAATGAGCAGTTCTTC	CSGGPRTYNEQFF
TRBV2	TRBJ2-1	.	TRBD2	TGTGCCAGCAGCGAGACTAGCGGGAGAACCTCACAGCAGTTCTTC	CASSETSGRTSQQFF
TRBV7-9	TRBJ1-2	.	TRBD1	TGTGCCAGCAGCTCAGGGACAGGGATGTATGGCTACACCTTC	CASSSGTGMYGYTF
TRBV7-3	TRBJ1-2	.	.	TGTGCCAGCAGCCCACAGGGATCGGACTATGGCTACACCTTC	CASSPQGSDYGYTF
TRBV12-3/TRBV12-4	TRBJ1-1	.	.	TGTGCCATCACGGGGGGTTTTGAAGCTTTCTTT	CAITGGFEAFF
TRBV6-5	TRBJ2-1	.	TRBD2	TGTGCCAGCAGCCCCGGGACTAGCGGGAACAATGAGCAGTTCTTC	CASSPGTSGNNEQFF
TRBV3-1/TRBV3-2	TRBJ2-7	few	TRBD1	TGTGCCAGCAGCCAGGGGACAGGAAGCTACGAGCAGTACTTC	CASSQGTGSYEQYF
TRBV28	TRBJ2-3	.	.	TGTGCCAGCAGTTTATCCCCCTTGATCCAGGCCAGCACAGATACGCAGTATTTT	CASSLSPLIQASTDTQYF
TRBV6-5	TRBJ2-1	.	.	TGTGCCAGCAGTTACGGTGAGGGTGAGCAGTTCTTC	CASSYGEGEQFF
TRBV27	TRBJ1-6	few	.	TGTGCCAACTCACCGCGGGGGCGCAATTCACCCCTCCACTTT	CANSPRGRNSPLHF
TRBV21-1	TRBJ1-5	.	.	TGTGCCAGCAGCAAAGGCCGGGGCGGGGGTCAGCCCCAGCATTTT	CASSKGRGGGQPQHF
TRBV19	TRBJ2-1	.	TRBD2	TGTGCCAGTAGTATAGATCTCCTCGGTGGGAGCGGGGGGCGCTACAATGAGCAGTTCTTC	CASSIDLLGGSGGRYNEQFF
TRBV6-1	TRBJ1-2	.	.	TGTGCCAGCAGTGAAGCGCTTCATCTGCGTGGCTACACCTTC	CASSEALHLRGYTF
TRBV3-1/TRBV3-2	TRBJ1-4	.	.	TGTGCCAGCAGCCTATGGACAGACTCAAATGAAAAACTGTTTTTT	CASSLWTDSNEKLFF
TRBV10-3	TRBJ1-6	.	TRBD1	TGTGCCATCAGTGACCACCGAAGACAGGGGGGTTCACCCCTCCACTTT	CAISDHRRQGGSPLHF
TRBV4-2	TRBJ2-1	.	TRBD2	TGTGCCAGCAGCAACAAGGCCCGGGGACTAGTCGCGCATGAGCAGTTCTTC	CASSNKARGLVAHEQFF
TRBV7-6	TRBJ2-1	.	TRBD1	TGTGCCAGCAGCTTAATCGGTCTATCGGGACAGGGGGTCAATGAGCAGTTCTTC	CASSLIGLSGQGVNEQFF
TRBV10-3	TRBJ1-1	.	.	TGTGCCACAGGCGAGGGACGGAACACTGAAGCTTTCTTT	CATGEGRNTEAFF
TRBV5-1	TRBJ2-7	once	.	TGCGCCAGCAGCTCTGAGCCGGACGAATCCTACGAGCAGTACTTC	CASSSEPDESYEQYF
TRBV2	TRBJ2-5	.	.	TGTGCCAGCGGAGCCTGGACTAACCAAGAGACCCAGTACTTC	CASGAWTNQETQYF
TRBV18	TRBJ1-1	.	.	TGTGCCAGCTCACCCGGAGGCCCGAACACTGAAGCTTTCTTT	CASSPGGPNTEAFF
TRBV10-3	TRBJ2-4	.	.	TGTGCCATCAGTTCCAATGAGGGGCTAGCCAAAAACATTCAGTACTTC	CAISSNEGLAKNIQYF
TRBV18	TRBJ1-2	.	TRBD1	TGTGCCAGCTGTGCCGGGACAGGGGAGTTTTGTGATGGCTACACCTTC	CASCAGTGEFCDGYTF
TRBV30	TRBJ2-3	.	.	TGTGCCTGGAGTGCACTGCAGGGAAGCACAGATACGCAGTATTTT	CAWSALQGSTDTQYF
TRBV21-1	TRBJ2-7	.	.	TGTGCCAGCACTGGACGGCCAGGGTACTTC	CASTGRPGYF
TRBV6-5	TRBJ1-5	.	.	TGTGCCAGCAGTTACTCGTGGACACCCAATCAGCCCCAGCATTTT	CASSYSWTPNQPQHF
TRBV27	TRBJ2-1	.	TRBD1	TGTGCCAGCAGCCCCCGGGGACAGAACAATGAGCAGTTCTTC	CASSPRGQNNEQFF
TRBV14	TRBJ2-5	few	.	TGTGCCAGCAGCCACCCCTGGGTCCAAGAGACCCAGTACTTC	CASSHPWVQETQYF
TRBV5-1	TRBJ1-3	.	.	TGCGCCAGCAGCTTGGGACCGGTTGGAAACACCATATATTTT	CASSLGPVGNTIYF
TRBV15	TRBJ2-1	.	TRBD2	TGTGCCACCAGCAGAGATTTGGCTAGCGGCTATAGGGAGCAGTTCTTC	CATSRDLASGYREQFF
TRBV4-2	TRBJ2-1	.	.	TGTGCCAGCAGCCGAGAGTGGTATTTCGACAATGAGCAGTTCTTC	CASSREWYFDNEQFF
TRBV12-3/TRBV12-4	TRBJ1-1	.	.	TGTGCCAGCAGTTTCCCGAACACTGAAGCTTTCTTT	CASSFPNTEAFF
TRBV5-1	TRBJ1-2	.	.	TGCGCCAGCAGCTTGGTTGGCAAAAGTCTACCTCACTATGGCTACACCTTC	CASSLVGKSLPHYGYTF
TRBV24-1	TRBJ2-1	few	TRBD2	TGTGCCACCAGTGATCCTAGCGGGAGCGGCAATGAGCAGTTCTTC	CATSDPSGSGNEQFF
TRBV2	TRBJ1-1	.	TRBD1	TGTGCCAGCAGTGAAGCGCACAGGGGCGGCACTGAAGCTTTCTTT	CASSEAHRGGTEAFF
TRBV2	TRBJ1-1	.	.	TGTGCCAGCTTCGTGGACAGTCACACTGAAGCTTTCTTT	CASFVDSHTEAFF
TRBV6-5	TRBJ1-5	.	.	TGTGCCAGCAGCGACAGGCCAGGCAATCAGCCCCAGCATTTT	CASSDRPGNQPQHF
TRBV27	TRBJ1-1	.	TRBD1	TGTGCCAGCAGTATTAAGGGGGCCCGGAAGAACACTGAAGCTTTCTTT	CASSIKGARKNTEAFF
TRBV18	TRBJ1-1	.	.	TGTGCCAGCTCACCGTGGCAGAAGGAGGCTGAAGCTTTCTTT	CASSPWQKEAEAFF
TRBV6-5	TRBJ2-7	once	.	TGTGCCAGCAGTTGGAGGGATGGTTCTGCGTACGAGCAGTACTTC	CASSWRDGSAYEQYF
TRBV19	TRBJ1-5	.	TRBD1	TGTGCCAGTAGTACTACAGGGGGCAGTCAGCCCCAGCATTTT	CASSTTGGSQPQHF
TRBV5-4	TRBJ2-7	.	.	TGTGCCAGCAGCAACCGGGACGGGGCCTACGAGCAGTACTTC	CASSNRDGAYEQYF
TRBV2	TRBJ2-1	.	TRBD2	TGTGCCACCTCATCCGGGAGGGGCTACAATGAGCAGTTCTTC	CATSSGRGYNEQFF
TRBV27	TRBJ2-2	.	.	TGTGCCAGCTCTAGGGGTGGCGGGGAGCTGTTTTTT	CASSRGGGELFF
TRBV5-1	TRBJ1-1	.	.	TGCGCCAGCAGCTTGGATGATCGGGGATTCACTGAAGCTTTCTTT	CASSLDDRGFTEAFF
TRBV6-5	TRBJ1-1	.	TRBD1	TGTGCCAGCAGCCAGACAGGGGTGAACACTGAAGCTTTCTTT	CASSQTGVNTEAFF
TRBV15	TRBJ2-1	.	.	TGTGCCACCAGCAGTCGCAGGGGCAATGAGCAGTTCTTC	CATSSRRGNEQFF
TRBV7-9	TRBJ1-4	.	.	TGTGCCAGCAGCTTACCTAATGAAAAACTGTTTTTT	CASSLPNEKLFF
TRBV4-1	TRBJ2-3	.	.	TGCGCCAGCAGCCTCCAAGGGTCCAGTTGGGGAGATACGCAGTATTTT	CASSLQGSSWGDTQYF
TRBV7-7	TRBJ1-5	few	.	TGTGCCAGCAGCTTGGGGATGGCAGGGGCTAATCAGCCCCAGCATTTT	CASSLGMAGANQPQHF
TRBV7-2	TRBJ2-7	.	TRBD2	TGTGCCAGCAGCCCCACCCCCCTAGCGGGAGGGTACTTC	CASSPTPLAGGYF
TRBV3-1/TRBV3-2	TRBJ1-2	.	.	TGTGCCAGCAGCCCCCCCGTAAAGGGTATCTATGGCTACACCTTC	CASSPPVKGIYGYTF
TRBV7-2	TRBJ1-3	.	.	TGTGCCAGCAGCTTTCAAAACACCATATATTTT	CASSFQNTIYF
TRBV19	TRBJ1-2	few	.	TGTGCCAGTAGTAGATCGGACAGATCATATGGCTACACCTTC	CASSRSDRSYGYTF
TRBV4-2	TRBJ2-7	.	TRBD1	TGTGCCAGCAGCCAAGATCTGGACAGGGGGGACGAGCAGTACTTC	CASSQDLDRGDEQYF
TRBV28	TRBJ2-7	.	TRBD2	TGTGCCAGCAGTTTTGGGGGAGGGGCGGTCTCCTACGAGCAGTACTTC	CASSFGGGAVSYEQYF